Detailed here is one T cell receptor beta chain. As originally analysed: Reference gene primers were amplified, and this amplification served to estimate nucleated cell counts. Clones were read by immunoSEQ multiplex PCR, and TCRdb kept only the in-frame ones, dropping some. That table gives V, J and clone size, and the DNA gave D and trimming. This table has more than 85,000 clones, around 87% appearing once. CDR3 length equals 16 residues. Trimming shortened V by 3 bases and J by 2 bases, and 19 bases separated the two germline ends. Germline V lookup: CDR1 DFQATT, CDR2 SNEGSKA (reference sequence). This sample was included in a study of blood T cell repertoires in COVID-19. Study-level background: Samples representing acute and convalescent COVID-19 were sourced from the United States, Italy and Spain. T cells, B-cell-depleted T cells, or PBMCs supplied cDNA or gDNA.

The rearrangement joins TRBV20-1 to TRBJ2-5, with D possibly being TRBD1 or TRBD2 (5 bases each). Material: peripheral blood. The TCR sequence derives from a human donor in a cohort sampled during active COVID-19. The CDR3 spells CSASGSTDRNQETQYF. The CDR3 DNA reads TGCAGTGCTAGTGGGAGTACTGACAGAAATCAAGAGACCCAGTACTTC.